A single sample gave rise to the 31 T cell receptor beta chains below, sequenced in a study of cytomegalovirus exposure and HLA in healthy donors. The PCR made use of 60 Vbeta and 13 Jbeta primers. Repertoires were generated with immunoSEQ multiplex PCR, while TCRdb's copy carries only in-frame clones and drops some. The table shows approximately 130,000 clones, with roughly 85% occurring only once. The source material was PBMCs. Receptors originate from a man between 40 and 49 years old in good health and CMV-seronegative.

V gene TRBV29-1 combines with J gene TRBJ1-1; D might be TRBD1 (5 bases). Looked up from germline, CDR1 is SQVTM and CDR2 is ANQGSEA. Trimming took off 4 bases at V and 6 bases at J, with 12 bases between the two ends. This CDR3 comprises 12 residues. The CDR3 loop is CSVGRDVAEAFF. For the CDR3, the DNA is TGCAGCGTTGGCAGGGATGTGGCTGAAGCTTTCTTT. Combining the CDR3 with reference TRBV29-1 and TRBJ1-1 gives the whole variable domain SAVISQKPSRDICQRGTSLTIQCQVDSQVTMMFWYRQQPGQSLTLIATANQGSEATYESGFVIDKFPISRPNLTFSTLTVSNMSPEDSSIYLCSVGRDVAEAFFGQGTRLTVV.

This chain uses TRBV7-2 with TRBJ2-3; D might be TRBD1 (6 bases). V was cut by 2 bases and J by 5 bases, with 14 bases left in between. CDR1 is SGHTA, CDR2 FQGNSA, per germline. This CDR3 is built from 15 residues. The CDR3 spells CASSLRRGGEDTQYF. CDR3 bases: TGTGCCAGCAGCTTACGGCGAGGGGGAGAAGATACGCAGTATTTT.

This chain connects TRBV7-6 to TRBJ1-4; TRBD1 might be the D (6 bases). The V gene's germline CDR1 is SGHVS and CDR2 FNYEAQ. Trimming took off 5 bases at V and 4 bases at J, with 14 bases between the two ends. This CDR3 has 15 amino acids. Here the CDR3 DNA reads TGTGCCAGCAGCAAAACAGGGACGGTTAATGAAAAACTGTTTTTT. Translated: CASSKTGTVNEKLFF.

This clone was detected only once. The chain links TRBV2 to TRBJ2-3, with TRBD2 matching 11 bases. V dropped 7 bases and J dropped 5; count of bases not matched to a gene: 8. The CDR3 loop spans 15 amino acids. Germline values: CDR1 SNHLY, CDR2 FYNNEI. DNA of the CDR3: TGTGCCAGCACCTTACTAGCGGGAGAGGGAGATACGCAGTATTTT. It translates to CASTLLAGEGDTQYF.

The V call is TRBV7-2, the J call TRBJ1-1, with 7 bases matching TRBD1. The CDR3 totals 13 residues. With 4 bases clipped from V and 1 base from J, the junction kept 0 bases outside the gene matches. CDR1 is SGHTA and CDR2 is FQGNSA in the germline V gene. CDR3 bases: TGTGCCAGCAGCTACAGGGGGAACACTGAAGCTTTCTTT. It specifies CASSYRGNTEAFF.

The chain employs TRBV7-9 and TRBJ2-5; D gene unclear. Deletions cut 5 bases from V and 4 bases from J, with 14 bases between. Germline loops: CDR1 SEHNR, CDR2 FQNEAQ (reference sequence). The CDR3 runs 14 residues. CDR3 amino acids: CASSPTGARETQYF. For the CDR3, the DNA is TGTGCCAGCAGCCCGACCGGAGCCAGAGAGACCCAGTACTTC.

The chain employs TRBV19 and TRBJ1-5; D possibly corresponds to TRBD1 (5 bases). The CDR3 has 15 amino acids. Germline V gene lookup returns CDR1 LNHDA and CDR2 SQIVND (reference sequence). The V gene lost 5 bases and the J gene lost 4 bases, with 15 bases spanning the gap. Here the CDR3 DNA reads TGTGCCAGTAGTGTAAGGGACTCCTTTAATCAGCCCCAGCATTTT. Protein sequence: CASSVRDSFNQPQHF.

The rearrangement joins TRBV29-1 to TRBJ2-7; D remains ambiguous. CDR3 length equals 12 residues. Trimming pared 4 bases from V and 4 bases from J, leaving 11 bases between. CDR1 is SQVTM, CDR2 ANQGSEA, per germline. CDR3 DNA sequence: TGCAGCGTTGGCCCCTCTACGTACGAGCAGTACTTC. Amino acids: CSVGPSTYEQYF.

The V gene is TRBV19, the J gene TRBJ2-7; TRBD2 matches 8 bases. V was pared by 5 bases and J by 0 bases, with 3 bases of the junction left unmatched. Germline V lookup: CDR1 LNHDA, CDR2 SQIVND (reference sequence). The CDR3 is 14 residues long. The chain's CDR3 is CASSVSGSSYEQYF. As DNA, the CDR3 is TGTGCCAGTAGTGTCAGCGGGAGCTCCTACGAGCAGTACTTC.

The chain recombines TRBV4-1 with TRBJ2-3; the match to TRBD1 covers 7 bases. The CDR3 has 16 amino acids. Germline loops: CDR1 MGHRA, CDR2 YSYEKL. V shed 4 bases, J shed 2 bases, and the junction held 9 bases outside the gene matches. CDR3 loop: CASSLRGNYFTDTQYF. The DNA for the CDR3 is TGCGCCAGCAGCCTCAGGGGGAATTATTTCACAGATACGCAGTATTTT.

V is TRBV6-1 and J is TRBJ1-5; D is undetermined. V gave up 3 bases and J gave up 0 bases, with 12 bases separating them. The CDR3 has 16 amino acids. CDR1 is MNHNS, CDR2 SASEGT, per germline. CDR3 DNA: TGTGCCAGCAGTGAGAGGGCAGACCTTAGCAATCAGCCCCAGCATTTT. Protein: CASSERADLSNQPQHF.

The genes are TRBV5-4 and TRBJ2-7; weak D call: TRBD2 (6 bases). Germline V gives CDR1 SGHNT, CDR2 YYREEE (reference sequence). This CDR3 has 14 residues. V gave up 1 base and J gave up 0 bases, with 8 bases separating them. CDR3 region: CASSLTRGSYEQYF. The CDR3 DNA is TGTGCCAGCAGCTTGACGCGGGGCTCCTACGAGCAGTACTTC. Combining the CDR3 with reference TRBV5-4 and TRBJ2-7 gives the whole variable domain ETGVTQSPTHLIKTRGQQVTLRCSSQSGHNTVSWYQQALGQGPQFIFQYYREEENGRGNFPPRFSGLQFPNYSSELNVNALELDDSALYLCASSLTRGSYEQYFGPGTRLTVT.

The rearrangement links TRBV5-4 to TRBJ2-7; 9 positions agree with TRBD2. The CDR3 is 16 amino acids. J gave up 9 bases and V 3 bases, and 16 bases lay outside the gene matches. Germline lookup yields CDR1 SGHNT and CDR2 YYREEE (reference sequence). The CDR3 loop is CASSSPSNSGSSGQYF. The CDR3 nucleotides read TGTGCCAGCAGCTCCCCCTCGAATAGCGGGAGCTCAGGGCAGTACTTC.

This chain connects TRBV18 to TRBJ1-1; 7 bases match TRBD1. V was clipped by 3 bases and J by 3 bases; unmatched bases: 1. The CDR3 contains 13 residues. Germline-derived CDR1 and CDR2 are KGHSH and LQKENI. The DNA of the CDR3 is TGTGCCAGCTCACCCACAGGGGACACTGAAGCTTTCTTT. Its protein is CASSPTGDTEAFF.

The rearrangement joins TRBV18 to TRBJ1-4; D uncertain. Trimming pared 3 bases from V and 3 bases from J, leaving 8 bases between. The CDR3 contains 14 residues. Germline V gene sequence: CDR1 KGHSH, CDR2 LQKENI. CDR3: CASSPVQANEKLFF. CDR3 in DNA: TGTGCCAGCTCACCGGTCCAGGCTAATGAAAAACTGTTTTTT. The whole variable domain, remainder taken from reference TRBV18 and TRBJ1-4, is NAGVMQNPRHLVRRRGQEARLRCSPMKGHSHVYWYRQLPEEGLKFMVYLQKENIIDESGMPKERFSAEFPKEGPSILRIQQVVRGDSAAYFCASSPVQANEKLFFGSGTQLSVL.

The sample holds one count of this clone. The V and J genes are TRBV20-1 and TRBJ2-5; D gene uncertain. Trimming cost V 3 bases and J 14 bases, with 7 bases left between them. CDR1 DFQATT and CDR2 SNEGSKA come from the germline V gene (reference sequence). This CDR3 region has 8 residues. The DNA of the CDR3 is TGCAGTGCTAGTGCTACTTACTTC. It is translated as CSASATYF.

The chain links TRBV9 to TRBJ2-1; TRBD2 matches 7 bases. Germline lookup yields CDR1 SGDLS and CDR2 YYNGEE. This CDR3 has 15 residues. Germline trimming cut 3 bases from V and 7 bases from J; bases unmatched to any gene: 10. The CDR3 nucleotides read TGTGCCAGCAGCGGACCGAGAGCCGGGGGGAATGAGCAGTTCTTC. This encodes CASSGPRAGGNEQFF.

This chain connects TRBV5-1 to TRBJ2-1; 10 nucleotides line up with TRBD1. Germline CDR1 is SGHRS and CDR2 is YFSETQ. The J segment lost 7 bases and the V segment lost 1 base, leaving 5 bases of the junction unmatched. The CDR3 is 15 amino acids. CDR3 coding DNA: TGCGCCAGCAGCTTGTGGGGGACAGGGGAAAATGAGCAGTTCTTC. Translating it yields CASSLWGTGENEQFF.

There are a few counts of this clone. The V gene is TRBV29-1, the J gene TRBJ1-5; 12 bases are shared with TRBD1. The CDR3 covers 13 residues. Germline V gene lookup returns CDR1 SQVTM and CDR2 ANQGSEA. J gave up 7 bases and V 6 bases, and 4 bases lay outside the gene matches. The CDR3 loop reads CSVGTGGEQPQHF. The CDR3 bases are TGCAGCGTAGGGACAGGGGGCGAGCAGCCCCAGCATTTT.

The V gene is TRBV7-6, the J gene TRBJ2-1, with 9 positions matching TRBD2. Germline V CDR1 and CDR2: SGHVS, FNYEAQ. This CDR3 contains 15 residues. The V segment lost 0 bases and the J segment 8 bases; nucleotides outside the gene matches: 5. This chain's CDR3 is CASSLAAGGMDEQFF. CDR3 in DNA: TGTGCCAGCAGCTTAGCTGCGGGAGGGATGGATGAGCAGTTCTTC.

The rearrangement joins TRBV29-1 to TRBJ2-1, with 7 nucleotides matching TRBD1. This CDR3 contains 13 residues. V lost 7 bases to trimming and J lost 5 bases; unmatched junction nucleotides: 8. Germline CDR1 is SQVTM and CDR2 is ANQGSEA. CDR3 protein: CSANRGQNNEQFF. CDR3 coding DNA: TGCAGCGCTAACAGGGGCCAGAACAATGAGCAGTTCTTC.

The chain has TRBV19 and TRBJ2-5; D is perhaps TRBD2 (6 bases). The assigned J gene may be wrong: the sequence end matches TRBJ2-7 better. This CDR3 is built from 14 residues. Germline V gene sequence: CDR1 LNHDA, CDR2 SQIVND (reference sequence). The CDR3 DNA reads as TGTGCCAGTAGTATAGGTGCGGGGTCCTACGAGCAGTACTTC. This sequence encodes CASSIGAGSYEQYF.

This chain uses TRBV27 with TRBJ2-3; TRBD2 is a possible D gene (5 bases). The CDR3 runs to 13 residues. Deletions cut 6 bases from V and 7 bases from J, with 14 bases between. CDR1 and CDR2 from the germline V gene are MNHEY and SMNVEV (reference sequence). CDR3 sequence: CASSPTSLHTQYF. CDR3 nucleotide sequence: TGTGCCAGCAGCCCTACTAGTTTACATACGCAGTATTTT.

The chain employs TRBV19 and TRBJ1-2; D possibly corresponds to TRBD1 (5 bases). This CDR3 has 17 amino acids. Trimming cost V 0 bases and J 3 bases, with 17 bases left between them. CDR1 and CDR2 (germline): LNHDA, SQIVND (reference sequence). In nucleotides, the CDR3 is TGTGCCAGTAGTATAGACCCCTCGGCAGGGCCCTACTATGGCTACACCTTC. It encodes CASSIDPSAGPYYGYTF.

The chain carries TRBV6-5 and TRBJ2-1, with TRBD2 matching over 10 bases. V was clipped by 2 bases and J by 9 bases; unmatched bases: 7. Germline CDR1 is MNHEY and CDR2 is SVGAGI. The CDR3 contains 15 residues. CDR3 protein: CASSYSSSGSAEQFF. The CDR3 coding sequence is TGTGCCAGCAGTTACAGCTCTAGCGGGAGTGCTGAGCAGTTCTTC.

This sequence joins TRBV28 and TRBJ1-5, with TRBD1 identical over 9 bases. Trimming removed 5 bases from V and 7 bases from J; junction bases left unmatched: 6. Germline V CDR1 and CDR2: MDHEN, SYDVKM. The CDR3 is 14 residues long. The CDR3 bases are TGTGCCAGCAGTGCCGGGACAGGGATACAGCCCCAGCATTTT. Amino acid sequence: CASSAGTGIQPQHF. The whole variable domain, filled in from reference TRBV28 and TRBJ1-5, reads DVKVTQSSRYLVKRTGEKVFLECVQDMDHENMFWYRQDPGLGLRLIYFSYDVKMKEKGDIPEGYSVSREKKERFSLILESASTNQTSMYLCASSAGTGIQPQHFGDGTRLSIL.

The chain uses TRBV5-4 and TRBJ2-3; D gene unclear. Trimming pared 0 bases from V and 4 bases from J, leaving 9 bases between. Germline lookup yields CDR1 SGHNT and CDR2 YYREEE (reference sequence). This CDR3 has 14 amino acids. In nucleotides, the CDR3 is TGTGCCAGCAGCTTGGTGGGCCGACCAGATACGCAGTATTTT. It codes for CASSLVGRPDTQYF.

V gene TRBV28 combines with J gene TRBJ2-1; 10 bases map to TRBD1. This CDR3 has 14 amino acids. In germline, CDR1 is MDHEN, CDR2 SYDVKM. Trimming at V came to 10 bases and at J to 7 bases, leaving 10 bases not matched to a gene. CDR3 coding DNA: TGTGCCACCTGGGACAGGGGTTTTTCGAATGAGCAGTTCTTC. This sequence encodes CATWDRGFSNEQFF.

J is TRBJ1-1 and V is TRBV28, with TRBD1 matching 7 bases. Germline loops: CDR1 MDHEN, CDR2 SYDVKM. CDR3 length: 15 residues. V gave up 3 bases and J gave up 6 bases; unmatched junction bases: 10. Here the CDR3 DNA reads TGTGCCAGCAGTTTCAGGGACAGCGGATACCCTGAAGCTTTCTTT. Protein sequence: CASSFRDSGYPEAFF.

The rearrangement uses TRBV15 and TRBJ2-3; a weak D match, TRBD2 (6 bases). The CDR3 totals 16 residues. V lost 3 bases and J 3 bases, leaving 16 bases between the germline ends. Per the germline V gene, CDR1 is LNHNV and CDR2 is YYDKDF (reference sequence). The CDR3: CATSRSLANYTDTQYF. The CDR3 bases are TGTGCCACCAGCAGGTCCCTAGCGAACTATACAGATACGCAGTATTTT.

The chain couples TRBV27 to TRBJ2-3; maybe TRBD1 (6 bases). Germline CDR1 is MNHEY and CDR2 is SMNVEV (reference sequence). V was clipped by 5 bases and J by 5 bases, with 8 bases between them. The CDR3 runs 12 residues. The CDR3 sequence is CASSLTGDTQYF. For the CDR3, the DNA is TGTGCCAGCAGTCTGACAGGAGATACGCAGTATTTT.